A single sample is the source of the 28 T cell receptor beta chains below, sequenced in a study of T cell repertoires in cytomegalovirus infection. TCRdb re-derived calls from the reads in MiXCR, one entry per CDR3 protein. The table includes almost 550,000 distinct CDR3 sequences, approximately 17% detected once. The sample comprised CD8+ T cells from PBMCs. The receptors stem from a human donor in good health (CMV status not recorded). Some clones in this sample may be carry-over from other donors' samples.

This clonotype has at least ten counts. The J gene is TRBJ2-3, the V gene TRBV11-2; 9 nucleotides align to TRBD2. Trimming cost V 6 bases and J 4 bases; bases outside gene matches: 14. Per germline, CDR1 SGHAT and CDR2 FQNNGV. CDR3 length: 17 residues. This CDR3 is CASRVALAGGPSDTQYF. In DNA, the CDR3 is TGTGCCAGCAGAGTTGCGTTGGCGGGAGGGCCATCAGATACGCAGTATTTT. Full variable domain (remainder filled in from reference TRBV11-2 and TRBJ2-3): EAGVAQSPRYKIIEKRQSVAFWCNPISGHATLYWYQQILGQGPKLLIQFQNNGVVDDSQLPKDRFSAERLKGVDSTLKIQPAKLEDSAVYLCASRVALAGGPSDTQYFGPGTRLTVL.

This clonotype has only a few counts. This chain connects TRBV5-1 to TRBJ2-5; TRBD1 agrees at 11 bases. The CDR3 covers 14 residues. Germline V gene data show CDR1 as SGHRS and CDR2 as YFSETQ. V shed 3 bases, J shed 5 bases, and the junction held 3 bases outside the gene matches. The chain's CDR3 is CASSYRDRGETQYF. CDR3 DNA sequence: TGCGCCAGCAGCTACCGGGACAGGGGGGAGACCCAGTACTTC.

V and J are TRBV7-9 and TRBJ2-7; possible D gene TRBD1, 6 bases. Trimming removed 2 bases at V and 3 bases at J, with 14 bases between. This CDR3 region has 15 residues. Germline loops: CDR1 SEHNR, CDR2 FQNEAQ (reference sequence). The CDR3 region has the DNA TGTGCCAGCAGCTTAACAGGGAAACAGGGCTACGAGCAGTACTTC. It is translated as CASSLTGKQGYEQYF.

This rearrangement joins TRBV14 to TRBJ2-7, with 8 bases aligning to TRBD2. CDR1 SGHDN and CDR2 FVKESK come from the germline V gene. The CDR3 totals 16 residues. V dropped 3 bases and J dropped 3; count of bases not matched to a gene: 10. The CDR3 protein is CASSHGDTSGHYEQYF. The CDR3, as DNA: TGTGCCAGCAGCCACGGGGACACTAGCGGACACTACGAGCAGTACTTC. Filled out from reference TRBV14 and TRBJ2-7, the complete variable domain reads EAGVTQFPSHSVIEKGQTVTLRCDPISGHDNLYWYRRVMGKEIKFLLHFVKESKQDESGMPNNRFLAERTGGTYSTLKVQPAELEDSGVYFCASSHGDTSGHYEQYFGPGTRLTVT.

This clonotype showed up just a few times. DNA of the CDR3: TGTGCCAGCAGCCCCAGGGGGAGCGGCACTGAAGCTTTCTTT. This translates into CASSPRGSGTEAFF. The V call is TRBV14, the J call TRBJ1-1, with 7 bases fitting TRBD1. After removal of 4 bases from V and 4 bases from J, the junction contained 6 bases not matched to a gene. CDR1 SGHDN and CDR2 FVKESK come from the germline V gene. This CDR3 contains 14 residues.

The rearrangement uses TRBV20-1 and TRBJ2-1; D is perhaps TRBD1 or TRBD2 (5 bases each). This CDR3 contains 18 residues. Germline lookup yields CDR1 DFQATT and CDR2 SNEGSKA (reference sequence). V was trimmed by 0 bases and J by 5 bases, leaving 23 bases between them. The CDR3 region has the DNA TGCAGTGCTAGAGATCAAGGTAGTACGGGACGAAAGAACAATGAGCAGTTCTTC. As protein: CSARDQGSTGRKNNEQFF.

This clonotype was picked up a small number of times. The chain uses TRBV9 and TRBJ2-1; D perhaps matches TRBD2 (6 bases). Germline V lookup: CDR1 SGDLS, CDR2 YYNGEE. There are 14 residues in the CDR3. With 0 bases removed from V and 7 bases from J, the gap between germline ends came to 11 bases. The CDR3 bases are TGTGCCAGCAGCGTAGGGGGTAGCGGTAATGAGCAGTTCTTC. Its protein product is CASSVGGSGNEQFF. The full variable domain, in which reference TRBV9 and TRBJ2-1 provide the parts outside the CDR3, is DSGVTQTPKHLITATGQRVTLRCSPRSGDLSVYWYQQSLDQGLQFLIQYYNGEERAKGNILERFSAQQFPDLHSELNLSSLELGDSALYFCASSVGGSGNEQFFGPGTRLTVL.

V is TRBV9 and J is TRBJ1-1; maybe TRBD1 (6 bases). V was clipped by 9 bases and J by 0 bases, with 15 bases between them. The CDR3 loop spans 14 amino acids. Germline V CDR1 and CDR2: SGDLS, YYNGEE. CDR3 DNA: TGTGCCACGGGGAGGGGGGGCCTGAACACTGAAGCTTTCTTT. Translating gives CATGRGGLNTEAFF.

The J gene is TRBJ2-3, the V gene TRBV27, with D possibly being TRBD1 (7 bases). The CDR3 consists of 13 residues. Germline CDR1 reads MNHEY; CDR2 reads SMNVEV (reference sequence). V lost 6 bases and J 14 bases, leaving 21 bases between the germline ends. The CDR3 nucleotides are TGTGCCAGCAGCCCTGGAGGGGGCCCACGGAGGTATTTT. This codes for CASSPGGGPRRYF.

For this clonotype: A much larger clone differs by one base, so this may be a read error. The chain couples TRBV28 to TRBJ2-7; no reliable D call. Between the trimmed V and J ends, which lost 4 bases and 2 bases, there was a span of 9 bases. The CDR3 contains 13 residues. Germline CDR1 is MDHEN and CDR2 is SYDVKM. The DNA for the CDR3 is TGTGCCAGCAGTTGGATTTCTACCTACGAGCAGTACTTC. This gives the protein CASSWISTYEQYF.

The chain couples TRBV20-1 to TRBJ2-7; no definite D call. Germline V gene data show CDR1 as DFQATT and CDR2 as SNEGSKA (reference sequence). This CDR3 is built from 14 residues. The V gene lost 6 bases and the J gene lost 1 base, with 16 bases spanning the gap. The CDR3 sequence: CSAVTVNHSYEQYF. In DNA form, the CDR3 reads TGCAGTGCCGTCACAGTAAATCATTCCTACGAGCAGTACTTC.

Ten or more counts support this clonotype. V and J are TRBV7-6 and TRBJ1-1; D unresolved. CDR3 length: 14 amino acids. Germline CDR1 reads SGHVS; CDR2 reads FNYEAQ. V was trimmed by 3 bases and J by 4 bases, leaving 12 bases between them. The CDR3, as DNA: TGTGCCAGCAGCTTTAGTATTGAGGCCACTGAAGCTTTCTTT. This sequence encodes CASSFSIEATEAFF.

This clonotype came up many times. The chain is built from TRBV5-4 and TRBJ2-1; 11 bases are a match to TRBD2. Trimming at V came to 0 bases and at J to 12 bases, leaving 5 bases not matched to a gene. CDR3 size: 14 residues. Germline V CDR1 and CDR2: SGHNT, YYREEE (reference sequence). CDR3 DNA sequence: TGTGCCAGCAGCTTGGAGCTAGCGGGGGGCTCGCAGTTCTTC. Translating gives CASSLELAGGSQFF. The full variable domain, its missing parts supplied by reference TRBV5-4 and TRBJ2-1, is ETGVTQSPTHLIKTRGQQVTLRCSSQSGHNTVSWYQQALGQGPQFIFQYYREEENGRGNFPPRFSGLQFPNYSSELNVNALELDDSALYLCASSLELAGGSQFFGPGTRLTVL.

This clonotype was counted only a few times. This rearrangement joins TRBV10-3 to TRBJ1-1; D gene unclear. The germline V and J ends were trimmed by 9 bases and 5 bases, with 10 bases remaining between them. This CDR3 has 11 residues. Germline V gene sequence: CDR1 ENHRY, CDR2 SYGVKD. The CDR3 region has the DNA TGTGCCATTTACACGGGGACTGAAGCTTTCTTT. This translates into CAIYTGTEAFF.

This clonotype was counted many times. The rearrangement uses TRBV5-1 and TRBJ2-1; perhaps TRBD1 as D (5 bases). The CDR3 sequence is 14 residues long. Germline CDR1 SGHRS, CDR2 YFSETQ. The germline V and J ends were trimmed by 5 bases and 1 base, with 10 bases remaining between them. The DNA of the CDR3 is TGCGCCAGCAGTGACAGCCTGTCCTACAATGAGCAGTTCTTC. Protein sequence: CASSDSLSYNEQFF. Full variable domain (missing parts from reference TRBV5-1 and TRBJ2-1): KAGVTQTPRYLIKTRGQQVTLSCSPISGHRSVSWYQQTPGQGLQFLFEYFSETQRNKGNFPGRFSGRQFSNSRSEMNVSTLELGDSALYLCASSDSLSYNEQFFGPGTRLTVL.

In this sample, this clonotype turned up many times. The J gene is TRBJ2-3, the V gene TRBV7-3; unclear D gene. V was trimmed by 7 bases and J by 2 bases, leaving 16 bases between them. Germline assignment: CDR1 SGHTA and CDR2 FQGTGA. The CDR3 is 15 amino acids. CDR3 nucleotides: TGTGCCAGCAACCTCGGAGTGAGTTTCACAGATACGCAGTATTTT. Amino acids: CASNLGVSFTDTQYF.

This clonotype was counted ten times or more. This chain joins TRBV7-3 and TRBJ1-1, with D tentatively TRBD1 (6 bases). V lost 5 bases, J lost 4 bases, and 14 bases lay in between. Germline CDR1 is SGHTA and CDR2 is FQGTGA. This CDR3 has 14 residues. The DNA for the CDR3 is TGTGCCAGCAGCCCGGAGGGGGGTACCACTGAAGCTTTCTTT. This sequence encodes CASSPEGGTTEAFF.

This clonotype was seen repeatedly, ten times or more. V gene TRBV15 combines with J gene TRBJ1-1; D gene unclear. Per the germline V gene, CDR1 is LNHNV and CDR2 is YYDKDF (reference sequence). The CDR3 spans 14 residues. Trimming stripped 5 bases from V and 0 bases from J, with 10 bases between. The CDR3 region is CATSFAPMNTEAFF. The CDR3 DNA reads as TGTGCCACCAGCTTCGCCCCGATGAACACTGAAGCTTTCTTT.

The chain carries TRBV10-3 and TRBJ2-1; no firm D call. The CDR3 sequence is 12 residues long. V was trimmed by 3 bases and J by 8 bases, leaving 8 bases between them. Germline V gives CDR1 ENHRY, CDR2 SYGVKD. The CDR3 DNA is TGTGCCATCAGTGACGAGCCCGATGAGCAGTTCTTC. Translated, it gives CAISDEPDEQFF.

The V and J genes are TRBV2 and TRBJ1-1; D gene ambiguous. Germline CDR1 SNHLY, CDR2 FYNNEI. The CDR3 loop spans 14 amino acids. Trimming stripped 1 base from V and 4 bases from J, with 10 bases between. The CDR3 reads CASSEGPAGTEAFF. For the CDR3, the DNA is TGTGCCAGCAGTGAAGGGCCAGCAGGCACTGAAGCTTTCTTT.

The chain joins TRBV4-2 to TRBJ2-2; 7 bases line up with TRBD1. CDR3 length equals 15 residues. Trimming at V came to 0 bases and at J to 6 bases, leaving 4 bases not matched to a gene. Germline values: CDR1 LGHNA, CDR2 YNFKEQ. The CDR3 spells CASSQDLTGAGELFF. The CDR3 DNA follows: TGTGCCAGCAGCCAAGACTTAACAGGGGCCGGGGAGCTGTTTTTT.

In this sample, this clonotype turned up many times. The J gene is TRBJ2-1, the V gene TRBV12-5; D perhaps matches TRBD1 (7 bases). CDR1 is LGHNT and CDR2 is FRNRAP in the germline V gene. V gave up 3 bases and J gave up 7 bases, with 13 bases separating them. This CDR3 region has 14 residues. The CDR3 DNA is TGTGCTAGTGGTTTCTCAGGGGGGAGGAATGAGCAGTTCTTC. It encodes CASGFSGGRNEQFF.

Ten or more counts support this clonotype. The chain has TRBV28 and TRBJ2-5; no reliable D call. This CDR3 has 13 residues. In germline, CDR1 is MDHEN, CDR2 SYDVKM. The V and J ends lost 6 bases and 5 bases respectively, with 13 bases between them. CDR3 sequence reads: CASRDLTSETQYF. In nucleotides, the CDR3 is TGTGCCAGCAGGGACCTAACGTCGGAGACCCAGTACTTC.

This clonotype was seen repeatedly, ten times or more. Compared with germline, one end of the junction differs, possibly owing to a read error. The chain employs TRBV7-7 and TRBJ2-2; 8 bases fit TRBD1. The CDR3 length is 15 residues. CDR1 SSHAT and CDR2 FNYEAQ come from the germline V gene (reference sequence). CDR3 coding DNA: TGTGCTAGCAGCCCCGGGACAGGGAACACCGGGGAGCTGTTTTTT. Translation: CASSPGTGNTGELFF.

The chain uses TRBV19 and TRBJ2-7, with 8 bases that match TRBD2. The CDR3 is 15 amino acids. V was clipped by 3 bases and J by 4 bases; unmatched bases: 8. Per the germline V gene, CDR1 is LNHDA and CDR2 is SQIVND (reference sequence). The CDR3 region is CASSMGGLASYEQYF. CDR3 DNA: TGTGCCAGTAGTATGGGAGGACTAGCCTCTTACGAGCAGTACTTC.

The chain employs TRBV6-5 and TRBJ2-5; D assignment may be TRBD1 or TRBD2 (5 bases each). The ends were cut back, 2 bases at V and 4 bases at J, with 11 bases in the middle. Germline CDR1 is MNHEY and CDR2 is SVGAGI. CDR3 length: 14 amino acids. CDR3 residues: CASSYEGSGETQYF. The DNA for the CDR3 is TGTGCCAGCAGTTACGAGGGGAGTGGAGAGACCCAGTACTTC.

The chain has TRBV4-1 and TRBJ1-1, with 7 bases aligning to TRBD1. J gave up 1 base and V 0 bases, and 2 bases lay outside the gene matches. Germline assignment: CDR1 MGHRA and CDR2 YSYEKL. This CDR3 region has 15 residues. The CDR3, as DNA: TGCGCCAGCAGCCAAGAGACAGGGACGAACACTGAAGCTTTCTTT. Protein: CASSQETGTNTEAFF.

CDR3 coding DNA: TGTGCCAGCAGTAGAGGATTAAAAGGAAACACCATATATTTT. It yields the protein CASSRGLKGNTIYF. The rearrangement links TRBV28 to TRBJ1-3; no definite D call. Trimming shortened V by 5 bases and J by 4 bases, and 12 bases separated the two germline ends. CDR3 length: 14 residues. Germline-derived CDR1 and CDR2 are MDHEN and SYDVKM.